This TCR beta chain was recorded in a study of blood T cell repertoires in COVID-19. Turning to the study itself: The analysed material was cDNA or gDNA that came from T cells, B-cell-depleted T cells, or PBMCs.

CDR1 and CDR2 from the germline V gene are KGHSH and LQKENI. CDR3 length: 14 residues. V dropped 6 bases and J dropped 0 bases, with 11 bases sitting between them. Original processing methods: Reference gene primers were amplified, and this amplification served to estimate nucleated cell counts. The data were produced by immunoSEQ multiplex PCR, yet TCRdb's version contains in-frame clones alone and is incomplete. That table is the source of V, J and clone size, and D and trimming were worked out from the DNA. Among about 110,000 clones listed, about 80% were seen once. The specimen was peripheral blood. This receptor was identified in a woman aged 70 to 79 with acute or convalescent COVID-19. The chain uses TRBV18 and TRBJ1-1, with D possibly matching TRBD1 (5 bases). DNA of the CDR3: TGTGCCAGCTCGTTGACAGCCCTGAACACTGAAGCTTTCTTT. Its translation: CASSLTALNTEAFF.